This TCR beta chain appears in the sequencing data of a study of identical twins. General study findings and limits: Shared out-of-frame alpha sequences (those common to twins) showed excess low generation probability.

Germline assignment: CDR1 DFQATT and CDR2 SNEGSKA (reference sequence). The CDR3 consists of 11 residues. V shed 7 bases and J shed 3 bases, with 8 bases lying between them. cDNA carried unique molecular identifiers, and a universal primer site was added by template switching. TCRdb called the 5' RACE reads again in MiXCR, with one record for every CDR3 protein. The sample includes approximately 890,000 distinct CDR3 sequences, 10% to 15% of them seen just once. This clonotype has more than one count but fewer than ten. Its matching antigen is unknown. These data were likewise used in another study, on yellow fever vaccine responses in identical twins.

The sequence was obtained from a woman aged 18-29 years in good health. Sequenced material: PBMCs. This chain connects TRBV20-1 to TRBJ2-3, with D possibly TRBD2 on 6 matching bases. Here the CDR3 reads CSGGETDTQYF. The CDR3 bases are TGCAGTGGGGGGGAAACAGATACGCAGTATTTT.